The following is a TCR beta chain sequence with its context. This sample stems from a study of blood T cell repertoires in COVID-19. Sequencing used immunoSEQ multiplex PCR; TCRdb keeps in-frame clones, though not all of them. The table lists approximately 100,000 clones, around nine tenths of them singletons. Germline loops: CDR1 MNHEY, CDR2 SMNVEV (reference sequence). The CDR3 runs 14 residues. Trimming stripped 4 bases from V and 5 bases from J, with 15 bases between. The source of this sequence is a human donor with COVID-19, enrolled during active disease. The donor label of this sample is uncertain. This chain joins TRBV27 and TRBJ2-7; no firm D call. Input material: peripheral blood. CDR3 DNA: TGTGCCAGCAGTTGGAGTGATGGCATGAACGAGCAGTACTTC. It encodes CASSWSDGMNEQYF.